The 9 T cell receptor beta chains below all came from one sample that was sequenced in a study of CD8 T cells in ankylosing spondylitis. General observations from the study: One TCR beta motif, made up of roughly eight highly homologous variants, appeared characteristic of ankylosing spondylitis blood.

What these receptors recognize is not known. Each CDR3 protein is one row after TCRdb ran MiXCR on the 5' RACE reads. This repertoire shows over 700,000 distinct CDR3 sequences, roughly 19% found once; its top ten account for around 19%. The sequenced material came from blood, either unsorted or a sorted T cell fraction (not recorded which). These TCRs come from a male donor with ankylosing spondylitis.

The CDR3 DNA reads as TGCGCCAGCAGCCAAGATGATTTTTCCTACGAGCAGTACTTC. It specifies CASSQDDFSYEQYF. The gene calls are TRBV4-3 and TRBJ2-7, with unresolved D. This CDR3 spans 14 amino acids. Trimming shortened V by 0 bases and J by 1 base, and 7 bases separated the two germline ends. Germline V gives CDR1 LGHNA, CDR2 YSLEER.

This clonotype was counted only a few times. This chain connects TRBV27 to TRBJ1-1, with D tentatively TRBD1 (5 bases). Germline V gene lookup returns CDR1 MNHEY and CDR2 SMNVEV (reference sequence). Trimming removed 6 bases at V and 4 bases at J, with 15 bases between. The CDR3 consists of 14 residues. The DNA for the CDR3 is TGTGCCAGCAGGGGACGGGGCATGATCACTGAAGCTTTCTTT. Residues: CASRGRGMITEAFF.

This clonotype came up a few times. The chain links TRBV5-6 to TRBJ2-2, with D perhaps matching TRBD2 (6 bases). The germline gives CDR1 SGHDT, CDR2 YYEEEE. V gave up 3 bases and J gave up 4 bases, with 10 bases separating them. The CDR3 has 14 residues. The CDR3 loop reads CASSSGLFTGELFF. The CDR3, as DNA: TGTGCCAGCAGCTCGGGACTTTTCACCGGGGAGCTGTTTTTT.

CDR3 in DNA: TGTGCCAGTAGTCCCATCCCGGGACAGATCAATCAGCCCCAGCATTTT. Its translation: CASSPIPGQINQPQHF. The V and J genes are TRBV19 and TRBJ1-5; 7 bases match TRBD1. This CDR3 has 16 residues. With V trimmed by 5 bases and J by 3 bases, 10 bases remained unmatched. Germline loops: CDR1 LNHDA, CDR2 SQIVND (reference sequence).

This clonotype turned up a few times. This chain joins TRBV5-1 and TRBJ2-7, with D perhaps matching TRBD1 (6 bases). V was clipped by 3 bases and J by 2 bases, with 12 bases between them. Germline V gives CDR1 SGHRS, CDR2 YFSETQ. The CDR3 runs to 14 residues. CDR3 amino acids: CASSWDTPPYEQYF. CDR3 DNA: TGCGCCAGCAGCTGGGACACCCCTCCCTACGAGCAGTACTTC.

This clonotype was observed a handful of times. V and J are TRBV18 and TRBJ2-1; D possibly matches TRBD1 or TRBD2 (5 bases each). V was shortened by 4 bases and J by 6 bases, with 7 bases between the two germline ends. There are 12 residues in the CDR3. CDR1 and CDR2 (germline): KGHSH, LQKENI. CDR3 residues: CASSRDGNEQFF. The CDR3, as DNA: TGTGCCAGCTCACGGGACGGCAATGAGCAGTTCTTC.

This clonotype was found many times. The gene calls are TRBV12-3 or TRBV12-4 and TRBJ2-2, with 8 bases aligning to TRBD2. With V trimmed by 6 bases and J by 4 bases, 10 bases remained unmatched. CDR3 length: 16 residues. The CDR3 sequence is CASRPTSVWITGELFF. CDR3 coding DNA: TGTGCCAGCAGGCCGACTAGCGTTTGGATCACCGGGGAGCTGTTTTTT.

The J gene is TRBJ2-1, the V gene TRBV27; TRBD1 is a possible D gene (5 bases). This CDR3 has 13 residues. Germline CDR1 MNHEY, CDR2 SMNVEV (reference sequence). V was trimmed by 4 bases and J by 7 bases, leaving 11 bases between them. The CDR3: CASSSDTGNEQFF. The DNA of the CDR3 is TGTGCCAGCAGTTCGGACACTGGGAATGAGCAGTTCTTC.

This rearrangement joins TRBV7-3 to TRBJ2-2; TRBD1 aligns across 8 bases. Germline V gene sequence: CDR1 SGHTA, CDR2 FQGTGA. J was trimmed by 6 bases and V by 5 bases; bases with no gene match: 11. CDR3 length: 16 amino acids. CDR3 nucleotide sequence: TGTGCCAGCAGCCACCCGGGCAGGGGGCGTCCCGGGGAGCTGTTTTTT. It yields the protein CASSHPGRGRPGELFF.